This T cell receptor beta chain was documented in a study of shared clonotypes between healthy human individuals. Generated by immunoSEQ multiplex PCR, the TCRdb table keeps only in-frame clones and is missing some. Of under 1,900,000 clones in the sample, approximately 98.5% were seen once. J gave up 1 base and V 4 bases, and 4 bases lay outside the gene matches. This CDR3 contains 15 residues. CDR1 is SGHDN, CDR2 FVKESK, per germline. The chain couples TRBV14 to TRBJ2-3, with 8 bases lining up with TRBD2. The clonotype comes from a man younger than 45 in good health. Sequencing was done on a sample of naive CD4+ T cells sorted from blood. Subset: CD45RA+ positively selected. The CDR3, as DNA: TGTGCCAGCAGCCGAGAAGCGGGAGGCACAGATACGCAGTATTTT. Protein: CASSREAGGTDTQYF. The whole variable domain, filled in from reference TRBV14 and TRBJ2-3, reads EAGVTQFPSHSVIEKGQTVTLRCDPISGHDNLYWYRRVMGKEIKFLLHFVKESKQDESGMPNNRFLAERTGGTYSTLKVQPAELEDSGVYFCASSREAGGTDTQYFGPGTRLTVL.